This TCR beta chain is from a study of identical twins. This clonotype was found a few times. Antigen unknown. General observations from the study: High-abundance cord blood beta clonotypes had fewer insertions; memory repertoires showed none. Twins shared out-of-frame alpha sequences with excess low generation probability. Potential partial confounding of zero-insertion analyses by invariant MAIT and iNKT cells was noted.

This CDR3 spans 13 amino acids. V was pared by 7 bases and J by 7 bases, with 17 bases between. In germline, CDR1 is DFQATT, CDR2 SNEGSKA (reference sequence). A universal primer site was incorporated via template switching, and the cDNA contained unique molecular identifiers. TCRdb reanalysed the 5' RACE reads using MiXCR and keeps one entry per CDR3 protein. The top ten clones hold 0.48% of a sample with around 490,000 distinct CDR3 sequences, about a fifth of them seen once. The sample was also reused in another study, on yellow fever vaccine responses in identical twins.

V is TRBV20-1 and J is TRBJ2-1; D is unclear. The specimen was CD4+ T cells sorted from blood. The source is a woman aged 18-29 years in good health. The CDR3 DNA sequence: TGCAGTGTTTCGAAACTACCAATAAATGAGCAGTTCTTC. It is translated as CSVSKLPINEQFF.